This TCR beta chain was sequenced in a study of cytomegalovirus exposure and HLA in healthy donors. The PCR had 60 Vbeta and 13 Jbeta primers. Using immunoSEQ multiplex PCR, the repertoire was profiled, and TCRdb retains in-frame clones only, with some absent. The sample has about 150,000 clones, more than 70% seen once. As to this clone: Its antigen is undetermined.

Findings and caveats of the study: Association of a missense DCLRE1C variant with TCR beta V- and J-gene trimming was reported in a later analysis. There were around 160 TCR beta chains listed as cytomegalovirus-associated. Across donors, most TCRs were seen rarely, yet some public ones were widespread.

The clonotype comes from a middle-aged man in good health and CMV-seronegative. The sequenced sample was PBMCs.

CDR3 bases: TGCAGCGTTGCCAGGGACTCCTACGAGCAGTACTTC. Translated: CSVARDSYEQYF. V is TRBV29-1 and J is TRBJ2-7, with D possibly TRBD1 on 5 matching bases. The CDR3 runs to 12 residues. CDR1 SQVTM and CDR2 ANQGSEA come from the germline V gene. Trimming cost V 4 bases and J 0 bases, with 7 bases left between them.